What follows describes a single TCR beta chain. Its antigen is as yet unknown. The study ran its PCR with 60 Vbeta and 13 Jbeta primers. Methods used by the authors: Later, an analysis found about 80 million unique TCR beta chains, and about 10 million of these were shared. Some clones are missing from TCRdb's copy, which holds only in-frame ones; the method was immunoSEQ multiplex PCR. V, J and clone size derive from that table, while D and trimming were established from the DNA sequence. The table includes 130,000 to 150,000 clones, about three quarters detected once. The data stem from a study of cytomegalovirus exposure and HLA in healthy donors. General study findings and limits: A later analysis linked a missense DCLRE1C variant to TCR beta V- and J-gene trimming. The classifier reportedly diagnosed cytomegalovirus status with high sensitivity and specificity.

The CDR3 runs 14 residues. Germline V gene data show CDR1 as SNHLY and CDR2 as FYNNEI. Trimming stripped 4 bases from V and 11 bases from J, with 20 bases between. The sample consisted of PBMCs. The origin of this receptor is a man aged 40-49 years in good health and CMV-seropositive. This chain links TRBV2 with TRBJ1-1, with a tentative D call TRBD1 (5 bases). The CDR3 here is CASSGGGAKVTAFF. The CDR3, as DNA: TGTGCCAGCAGTGGAGGAGGGGCCAAGGTAACCGCTTTCTTT.